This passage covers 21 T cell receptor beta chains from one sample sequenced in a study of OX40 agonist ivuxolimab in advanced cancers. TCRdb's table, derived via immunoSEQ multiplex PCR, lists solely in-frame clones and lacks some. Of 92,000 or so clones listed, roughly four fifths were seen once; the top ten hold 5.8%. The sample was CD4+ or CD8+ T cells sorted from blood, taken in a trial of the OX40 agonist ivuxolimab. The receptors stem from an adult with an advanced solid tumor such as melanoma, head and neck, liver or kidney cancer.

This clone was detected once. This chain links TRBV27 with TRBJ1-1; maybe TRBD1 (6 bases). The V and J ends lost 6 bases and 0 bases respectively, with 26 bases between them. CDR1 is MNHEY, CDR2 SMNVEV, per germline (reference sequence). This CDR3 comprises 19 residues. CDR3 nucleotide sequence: TGTGCCAGCAGACCCTCCAGGGGTGGGAGGGTGAGTTTGAACACTGAAGCTTTCTTT. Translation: CASRPSRGGRVSLNTEAFF.

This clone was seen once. CDR3 amino acids: CASSSGTRSSYEQYF. CDR3 in DNA: TGTGCCAGCAGTTCCGGGACTAGGAGCTCCTACGAGCAGTACTTC. The chain links TRBV2 to TRBJ2-7, with 8 bases that match TRBD2. Germline CDR1 is SNHLY and CDR2 is FYNNEI. Trimming at V came to 5 bases and at J to 0 bases, leaving 6 bases not matched to a gene. This CDR3 comprises 15 residues. The full variable domain, rest sourced from reference TRBV2 and TRBJ2-7, is EPEVTQTPSHQVTQMGQEVILRCVPISNHLYFYWYRQILGQKVEFLVSFYNNEISEKSEIFDDQFSVERPDGSNFTLKIRSTKLEDSAMYFCASSSGTRSSYEQYFGPGTRLTVT.

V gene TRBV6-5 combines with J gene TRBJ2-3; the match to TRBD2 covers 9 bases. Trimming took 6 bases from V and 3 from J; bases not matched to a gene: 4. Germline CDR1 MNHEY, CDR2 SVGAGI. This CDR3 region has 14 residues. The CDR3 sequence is CASRREGKTDTQYF. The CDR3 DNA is TGTGCCAGCAGGCGGGAGGGCAAGACAGATACGCAGTATTTT.

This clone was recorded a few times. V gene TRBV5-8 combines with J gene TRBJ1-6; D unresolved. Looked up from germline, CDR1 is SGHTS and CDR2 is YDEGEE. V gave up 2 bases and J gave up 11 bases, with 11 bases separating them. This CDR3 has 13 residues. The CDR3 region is CASSFRGFAPLHF. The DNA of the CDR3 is TGTGCCAGCAGCTTTCGCGGGTTCGCACCCCTCCACTTT.

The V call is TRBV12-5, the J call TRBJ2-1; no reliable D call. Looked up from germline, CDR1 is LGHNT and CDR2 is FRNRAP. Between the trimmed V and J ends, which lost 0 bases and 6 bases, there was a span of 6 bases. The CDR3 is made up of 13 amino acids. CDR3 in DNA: TGTGCTAGTGGTTTGGTGGGTCTCAATGAGCAGTTCTTC. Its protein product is CASGLVGLNEQFF. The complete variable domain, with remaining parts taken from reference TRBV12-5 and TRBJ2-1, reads DARVTQTPRHKVTEMGQEVTMRCQPILGHNTVFWYRQTMMQGLELLAYFRNRAPLDDSGMPKDRFSAEMPDATLATLKIQPSEPRDSAVYFCASGLVGLNEQFFGPGTRLTVL.

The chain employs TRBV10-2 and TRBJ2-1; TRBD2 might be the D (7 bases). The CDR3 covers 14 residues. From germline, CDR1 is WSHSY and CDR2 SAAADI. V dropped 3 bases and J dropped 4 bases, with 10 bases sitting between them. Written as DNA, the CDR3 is TGCGCCAGCAGTGACGGGGGGCGGTACAATGAGCAGTTCTTC. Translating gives CASSDGGRYNEQFF.

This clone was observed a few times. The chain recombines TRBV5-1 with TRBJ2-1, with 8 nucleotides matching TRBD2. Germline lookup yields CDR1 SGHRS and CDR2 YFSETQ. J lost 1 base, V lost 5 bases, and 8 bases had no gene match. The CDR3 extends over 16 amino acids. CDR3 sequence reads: CASRPTAGASYNEQFF. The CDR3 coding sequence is TGCGCCAGCAGACCTACAGCGGGGGCATCCTACAATGAGCAGTTCTTC. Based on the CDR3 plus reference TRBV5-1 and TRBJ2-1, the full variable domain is KAGVTQTPRYLIKTRGQQVTLSCSPISGHRSVSWYQQTPGQGLQFLFEYFSETQRNKGNFPGRFSGRQFSNSRSEMNVSTLELGDSALYLCASRPTAGASYNEQFFGPGTRLTVL.

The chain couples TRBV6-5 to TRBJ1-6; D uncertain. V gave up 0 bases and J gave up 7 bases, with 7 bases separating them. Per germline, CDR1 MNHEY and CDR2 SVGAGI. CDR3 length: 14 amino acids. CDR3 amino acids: CASSYSGYNSPLHF. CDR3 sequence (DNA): TGTGCCAGCAGTTACTCAGGGTACAATTCACCCCTCCACTTT.

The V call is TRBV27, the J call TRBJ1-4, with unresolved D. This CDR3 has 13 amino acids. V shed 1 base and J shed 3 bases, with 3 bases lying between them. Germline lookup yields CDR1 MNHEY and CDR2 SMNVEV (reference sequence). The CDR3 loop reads CASSLLANEKLFF. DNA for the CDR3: TGTGCCAGCAGTTTATTAGCTAATGAAAAACTGTTTTTT.

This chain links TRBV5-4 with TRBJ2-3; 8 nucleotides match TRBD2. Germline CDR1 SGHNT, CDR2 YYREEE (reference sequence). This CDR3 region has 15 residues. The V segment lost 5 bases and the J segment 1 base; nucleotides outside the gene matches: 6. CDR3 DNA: TGTGCCAGCAGTCGGCGGGAGGCTGGCACAGATACGCAGTATTTT. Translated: CASSRREAGTDTQYF.

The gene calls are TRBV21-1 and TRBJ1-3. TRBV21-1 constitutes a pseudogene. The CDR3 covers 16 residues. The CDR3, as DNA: TGTGCCAGCAGCATGTGCTACCGTCCTTCTGGAAACACCATATATTTT. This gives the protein CASSMCYRPSGNTIYF.

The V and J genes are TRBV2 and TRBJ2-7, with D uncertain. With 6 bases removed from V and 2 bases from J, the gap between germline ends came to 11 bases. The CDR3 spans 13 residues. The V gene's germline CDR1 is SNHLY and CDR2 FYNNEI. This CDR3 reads CASSRVGTYEQYF. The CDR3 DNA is TGTGCCAGCAGCCGTGTTGGGACCTACGAGCAGTACTTC.

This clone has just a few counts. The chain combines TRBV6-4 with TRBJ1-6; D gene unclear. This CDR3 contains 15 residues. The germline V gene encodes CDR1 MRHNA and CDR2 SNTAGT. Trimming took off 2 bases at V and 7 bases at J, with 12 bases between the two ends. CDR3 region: CASSDSLSANSPLHF. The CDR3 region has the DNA TGTGCCAGCAGTGACAGCCTTTCAGCCAATTCACCCCTCCACTTT.

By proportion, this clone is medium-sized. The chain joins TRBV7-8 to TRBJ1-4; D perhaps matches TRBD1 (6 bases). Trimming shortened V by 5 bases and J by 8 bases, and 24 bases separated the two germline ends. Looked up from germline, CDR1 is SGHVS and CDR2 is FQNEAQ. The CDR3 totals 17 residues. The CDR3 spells CASSPYRVPPPGEKLFF. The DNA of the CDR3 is TGTGCCAGCAGCCCATACAGGGTGCCCCCCCCAGGGGAAAAACTGTTTTTT.

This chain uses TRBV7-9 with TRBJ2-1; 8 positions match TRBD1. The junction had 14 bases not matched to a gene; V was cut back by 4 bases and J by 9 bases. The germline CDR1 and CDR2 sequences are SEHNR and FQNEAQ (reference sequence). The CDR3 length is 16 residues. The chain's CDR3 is CASSSPGTGKGSEQFF. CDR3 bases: TGTGCCAGCAGCTCACCCGGGACAGGTAAAGGGTCTGAGCAGTTCTTC. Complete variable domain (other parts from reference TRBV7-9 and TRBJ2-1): DTGVSQNPRHKITKRGQNVTFRCDPISEHNRLYWYRQTLGQGPEFLTYFQNEAQLEKSRLLSDRFSAERPKGSFSTLEIQRTEQGDSAMYLCASSSPGTGKGSEQFFGPGTRLTVL.

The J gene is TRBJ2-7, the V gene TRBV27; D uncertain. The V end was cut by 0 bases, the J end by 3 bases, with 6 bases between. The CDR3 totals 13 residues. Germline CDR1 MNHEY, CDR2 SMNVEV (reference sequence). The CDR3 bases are TGTGCCAGCAGTTTATCGCCCAACTACGAGCAGTACTTC. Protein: CASSLSPNYEQYF.

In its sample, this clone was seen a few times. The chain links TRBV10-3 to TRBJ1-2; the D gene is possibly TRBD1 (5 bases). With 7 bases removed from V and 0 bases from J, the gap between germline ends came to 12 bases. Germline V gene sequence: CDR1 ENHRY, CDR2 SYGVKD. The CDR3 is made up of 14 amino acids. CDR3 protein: CAINPRVSNYGYTF. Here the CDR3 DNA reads TGTGCCATCAACCCCAGGGTCTCTAACTATGGCTACACCTTC.

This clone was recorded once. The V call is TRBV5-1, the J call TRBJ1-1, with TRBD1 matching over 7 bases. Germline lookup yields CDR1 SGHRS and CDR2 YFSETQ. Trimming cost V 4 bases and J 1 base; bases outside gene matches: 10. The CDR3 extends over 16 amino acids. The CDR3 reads CASSHQMTGPNTEAFF. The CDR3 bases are TGCGCCAGCAGCCACCAAATGACAGGGCCGAACACTGAAGCTTTCTTT.

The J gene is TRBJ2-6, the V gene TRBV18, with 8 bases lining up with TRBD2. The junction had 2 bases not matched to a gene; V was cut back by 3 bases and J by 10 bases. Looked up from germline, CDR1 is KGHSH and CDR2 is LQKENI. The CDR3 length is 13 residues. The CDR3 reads CASSPREGNVLTF. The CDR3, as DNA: TGTGCCAGCTCACCCCGGGAGGGGAACGTCCTGACTTTC.

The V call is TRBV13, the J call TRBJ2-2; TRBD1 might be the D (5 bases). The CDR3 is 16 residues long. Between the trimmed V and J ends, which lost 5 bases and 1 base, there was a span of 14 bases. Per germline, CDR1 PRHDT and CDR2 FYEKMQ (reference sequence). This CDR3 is CASSARQGGNTGELFF. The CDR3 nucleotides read TGTGCCAGCAGCGCCCGTCAGGGCGGGAACACCGGGGAGCTGTTTTTT.

The CDR3: CASSPPTRDGGYTF. CDR3 nucleotide sequence: TGTGCCAGCTCACCACCGACCAGGGACGGTGGCTACACCTTC. The genes are TRBV18 and TRBJ1-2; a possible D gene is TRBD1 (5 bases). The CDR3 extends over 14 amino acids. V was cut by 0 bases and J by 7 bases, with 12 bases left in between. The germline V gene encodes CDR1 KGHSH and CDR2 LQKENI.